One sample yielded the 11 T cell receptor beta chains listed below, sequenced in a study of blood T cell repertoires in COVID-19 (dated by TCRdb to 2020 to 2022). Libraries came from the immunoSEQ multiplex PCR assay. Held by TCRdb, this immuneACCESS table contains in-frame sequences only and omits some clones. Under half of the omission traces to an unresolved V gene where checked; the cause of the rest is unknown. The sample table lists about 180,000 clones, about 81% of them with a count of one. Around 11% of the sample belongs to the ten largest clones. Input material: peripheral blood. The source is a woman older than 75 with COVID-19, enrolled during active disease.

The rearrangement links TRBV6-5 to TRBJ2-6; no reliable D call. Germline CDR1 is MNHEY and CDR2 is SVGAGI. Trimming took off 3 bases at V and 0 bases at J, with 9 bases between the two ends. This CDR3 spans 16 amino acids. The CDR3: CASSYAANSGANVLTF. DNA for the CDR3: TGTGCCAGCAGTTATGCCGCTAACTCTGGGGCCAACGTCCTGACTTTC.

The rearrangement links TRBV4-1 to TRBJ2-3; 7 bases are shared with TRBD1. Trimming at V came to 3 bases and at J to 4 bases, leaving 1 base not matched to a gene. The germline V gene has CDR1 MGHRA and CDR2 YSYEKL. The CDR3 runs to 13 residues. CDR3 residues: CASSHGTADTQYF. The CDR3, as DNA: TGCGCCAGCAGCCACGGGACAGCAGATACGCAGTATTTT.

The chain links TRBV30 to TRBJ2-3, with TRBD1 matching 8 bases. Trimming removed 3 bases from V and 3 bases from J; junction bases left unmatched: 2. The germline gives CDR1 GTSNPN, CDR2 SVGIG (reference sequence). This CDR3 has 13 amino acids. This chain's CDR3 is CAWRWTGTDTQYF. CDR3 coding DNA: TGTGCCTGGAGATGGACAGGGACAGATACGCAGTATTTT.

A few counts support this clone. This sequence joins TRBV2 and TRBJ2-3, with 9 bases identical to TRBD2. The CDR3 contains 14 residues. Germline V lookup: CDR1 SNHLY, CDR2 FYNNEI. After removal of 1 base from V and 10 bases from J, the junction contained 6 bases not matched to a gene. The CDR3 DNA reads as TGTGCCAGCAGTGAAGGACTAGCGGTCAGGTCGCAGTATTTT. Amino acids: CASSEGLAVRSQYF.

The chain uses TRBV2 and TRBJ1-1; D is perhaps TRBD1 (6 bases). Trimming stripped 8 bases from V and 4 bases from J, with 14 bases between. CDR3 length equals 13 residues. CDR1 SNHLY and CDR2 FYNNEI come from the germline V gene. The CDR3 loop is CASRDNTVTEAFF. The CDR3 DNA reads TGTGCCAGCCGGGACAATACTGTCACTGAAGCTTTCTTT.

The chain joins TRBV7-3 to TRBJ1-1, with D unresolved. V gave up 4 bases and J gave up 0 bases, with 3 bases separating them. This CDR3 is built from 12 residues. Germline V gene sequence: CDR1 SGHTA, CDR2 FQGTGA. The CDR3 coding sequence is TGTGCCAGCAGCTCCGTGAACACTGAAGCTTTCTTT. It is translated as CASSSVNTEAFF.

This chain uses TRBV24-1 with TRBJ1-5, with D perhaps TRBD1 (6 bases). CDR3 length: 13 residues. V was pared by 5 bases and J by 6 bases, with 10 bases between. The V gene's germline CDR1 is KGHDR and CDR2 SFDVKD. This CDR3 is CATSGGGVQPQHF. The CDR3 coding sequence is TGTGCCACCAGTGGGGGGGGCGTTCAGCCCCAGCATTTT.

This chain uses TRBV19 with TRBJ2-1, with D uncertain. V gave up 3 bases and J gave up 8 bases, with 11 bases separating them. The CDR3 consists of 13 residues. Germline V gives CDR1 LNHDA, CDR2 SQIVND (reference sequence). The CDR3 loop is CASSIDLGYEQFF. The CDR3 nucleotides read TGTGCCAGTAGTATCGACCTCGGGTATGAGCAGTTCTTC.

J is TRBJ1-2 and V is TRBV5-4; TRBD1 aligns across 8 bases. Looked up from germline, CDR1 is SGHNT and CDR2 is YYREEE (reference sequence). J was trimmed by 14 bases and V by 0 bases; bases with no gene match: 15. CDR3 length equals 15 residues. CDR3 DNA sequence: TGTGCCAGCAGCTTGGGGGGACAGGCAGACAAAAGGAGTACCTTC. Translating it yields CASSLGGQADKRSTF.

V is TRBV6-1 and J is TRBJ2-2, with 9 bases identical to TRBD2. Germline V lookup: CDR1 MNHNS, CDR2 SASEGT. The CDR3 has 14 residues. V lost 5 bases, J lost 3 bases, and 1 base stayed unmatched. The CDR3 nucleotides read TGTGCCAGCAGTCTAGCGGGACACACCGGGGAGCTGTTTTTT. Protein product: CASSLAGHTGELFF.

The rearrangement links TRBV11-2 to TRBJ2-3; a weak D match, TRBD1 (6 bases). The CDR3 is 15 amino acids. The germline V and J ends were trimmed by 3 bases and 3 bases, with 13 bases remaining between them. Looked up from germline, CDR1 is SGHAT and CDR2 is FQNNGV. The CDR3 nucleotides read TGTGCCAGCAGCTTGACAGGCACTCTTACAGATACGCAGTATTTT. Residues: CASSLTGTLTDTQYF.